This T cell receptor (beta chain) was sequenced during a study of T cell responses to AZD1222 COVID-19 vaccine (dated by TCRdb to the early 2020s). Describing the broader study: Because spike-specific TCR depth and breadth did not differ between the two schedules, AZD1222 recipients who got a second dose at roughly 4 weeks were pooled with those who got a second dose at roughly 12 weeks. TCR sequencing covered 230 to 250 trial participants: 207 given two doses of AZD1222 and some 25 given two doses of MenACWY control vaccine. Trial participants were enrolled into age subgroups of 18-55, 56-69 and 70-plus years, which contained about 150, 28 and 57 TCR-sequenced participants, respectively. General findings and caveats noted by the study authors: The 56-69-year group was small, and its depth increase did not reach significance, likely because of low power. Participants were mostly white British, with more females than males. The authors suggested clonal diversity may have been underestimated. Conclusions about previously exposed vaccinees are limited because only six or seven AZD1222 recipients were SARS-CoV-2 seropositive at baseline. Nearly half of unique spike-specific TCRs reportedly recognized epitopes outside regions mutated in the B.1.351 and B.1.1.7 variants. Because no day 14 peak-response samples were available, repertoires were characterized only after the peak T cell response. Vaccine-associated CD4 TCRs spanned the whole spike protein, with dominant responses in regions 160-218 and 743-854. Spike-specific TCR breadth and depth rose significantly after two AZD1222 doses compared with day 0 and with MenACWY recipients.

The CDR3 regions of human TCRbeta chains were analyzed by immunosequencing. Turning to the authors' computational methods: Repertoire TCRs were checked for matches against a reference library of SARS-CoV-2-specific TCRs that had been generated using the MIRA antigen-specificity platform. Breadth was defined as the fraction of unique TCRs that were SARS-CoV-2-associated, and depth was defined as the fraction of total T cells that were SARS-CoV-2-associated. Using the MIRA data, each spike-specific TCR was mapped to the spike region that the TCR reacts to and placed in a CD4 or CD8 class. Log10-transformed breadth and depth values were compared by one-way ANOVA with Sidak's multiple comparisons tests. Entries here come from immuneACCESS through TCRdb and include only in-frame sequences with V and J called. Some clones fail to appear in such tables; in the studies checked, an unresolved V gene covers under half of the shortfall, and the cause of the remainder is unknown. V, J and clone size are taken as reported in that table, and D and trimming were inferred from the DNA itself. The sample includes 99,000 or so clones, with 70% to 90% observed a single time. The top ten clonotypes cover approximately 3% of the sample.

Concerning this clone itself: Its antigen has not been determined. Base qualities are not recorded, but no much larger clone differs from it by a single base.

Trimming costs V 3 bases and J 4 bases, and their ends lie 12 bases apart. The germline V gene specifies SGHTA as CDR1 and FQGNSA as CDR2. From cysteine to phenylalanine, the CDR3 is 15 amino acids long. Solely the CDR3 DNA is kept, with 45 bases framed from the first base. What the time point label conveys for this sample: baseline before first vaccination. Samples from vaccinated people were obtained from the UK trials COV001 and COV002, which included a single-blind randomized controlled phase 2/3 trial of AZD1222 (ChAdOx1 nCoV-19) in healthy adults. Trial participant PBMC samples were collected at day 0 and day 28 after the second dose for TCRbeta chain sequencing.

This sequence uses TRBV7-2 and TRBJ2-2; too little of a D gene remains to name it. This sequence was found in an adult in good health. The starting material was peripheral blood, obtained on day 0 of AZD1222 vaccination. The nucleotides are TGTGCCAGCAGCTTGCAAGGGTATGGCACCGGGGAGCTGTTTTTT. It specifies CASSLQGYGTGELFF.